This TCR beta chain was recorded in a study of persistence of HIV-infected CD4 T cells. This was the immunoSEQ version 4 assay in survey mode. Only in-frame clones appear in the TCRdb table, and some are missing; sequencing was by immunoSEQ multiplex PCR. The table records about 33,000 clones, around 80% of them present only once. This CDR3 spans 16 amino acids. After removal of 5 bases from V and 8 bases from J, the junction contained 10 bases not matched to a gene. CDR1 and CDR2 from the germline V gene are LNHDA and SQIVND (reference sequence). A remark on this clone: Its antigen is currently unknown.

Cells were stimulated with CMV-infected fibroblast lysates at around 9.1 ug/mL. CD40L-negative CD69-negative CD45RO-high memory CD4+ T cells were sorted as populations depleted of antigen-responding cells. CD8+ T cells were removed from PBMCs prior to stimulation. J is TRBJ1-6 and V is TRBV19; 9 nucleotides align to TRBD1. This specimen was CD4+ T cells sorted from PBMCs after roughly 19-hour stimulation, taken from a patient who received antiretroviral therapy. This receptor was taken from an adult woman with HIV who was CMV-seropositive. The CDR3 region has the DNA TGTGCCAGTAGTCAACGCGGGACAGGGCTCTATTCACCCCTCCACTTT. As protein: CASSQRGTGLYSPLHF.